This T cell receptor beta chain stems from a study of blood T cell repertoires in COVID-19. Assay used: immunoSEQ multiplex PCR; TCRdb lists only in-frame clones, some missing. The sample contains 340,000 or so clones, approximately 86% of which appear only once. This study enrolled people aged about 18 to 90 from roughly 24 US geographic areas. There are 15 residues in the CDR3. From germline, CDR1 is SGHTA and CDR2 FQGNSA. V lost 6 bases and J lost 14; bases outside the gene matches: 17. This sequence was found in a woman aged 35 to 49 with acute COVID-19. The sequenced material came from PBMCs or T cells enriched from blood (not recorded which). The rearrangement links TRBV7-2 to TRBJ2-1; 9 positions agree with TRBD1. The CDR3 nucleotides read TGTGCCAGCAGGACCGGGACAGGGACTACGGGGGGAAAGTTCTTC. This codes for CASRTGTGTTGGKFF.